This T cell receptor beta chain is drawn from a study of intratumoral heterogeneity in liver cancer. CDR3 length: 14 residues. V lost 4 bases to trimming and J lost 0 bases, with 8 bases between them. Looked up from germline, CDR1 is SGHRS and CDR2 is YFSETQ. Multiple geographically separated regions of the hepatocellular carcinoma nodule were sampled separately. Details on this clone: Its antigen is still unknown.

Study outcomes and limitations: Overall T cell clonality did not differ significantly between tumor regions.

The table came from immunoSEQ multiplex PCR; TCRdb's copy has only in-frame clones and leaves some out. The data show 5,000 to 8,000 clones, with 70% to 80% seen just once and approximately 40% held by the top ten. Sequenced material: tumor tissue, taken before any cancer treatment. The J gene is TRBJ1-5, the V gene TRBV5-1; D is unclear. The TCR sequence derives from a woman aged 70-85 years with hepatocellular carcinoma. The CDR3 spells CASSPWDSNQPQHF. The CDR3 region has the DNA TGCGCCAGCAGCCCTTGGGATAGCAATCAGCCCCAGCATTTT.